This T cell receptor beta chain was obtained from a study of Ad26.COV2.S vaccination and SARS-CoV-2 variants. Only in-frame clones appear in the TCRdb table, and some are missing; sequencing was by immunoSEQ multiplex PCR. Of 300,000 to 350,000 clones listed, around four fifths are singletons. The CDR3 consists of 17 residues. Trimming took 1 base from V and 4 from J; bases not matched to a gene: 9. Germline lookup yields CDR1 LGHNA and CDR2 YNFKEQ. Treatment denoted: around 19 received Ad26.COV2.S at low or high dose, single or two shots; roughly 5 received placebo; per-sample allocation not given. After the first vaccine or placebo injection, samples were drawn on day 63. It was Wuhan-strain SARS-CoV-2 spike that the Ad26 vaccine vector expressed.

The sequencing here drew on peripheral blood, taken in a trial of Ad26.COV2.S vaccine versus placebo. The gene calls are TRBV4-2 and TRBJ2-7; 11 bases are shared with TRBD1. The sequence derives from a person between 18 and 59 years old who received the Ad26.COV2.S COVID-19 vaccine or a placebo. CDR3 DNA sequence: TGTGCCAGCAGCCAAGCTCCGGGACAGGGGGGAGATTACGAGCAGTACTTC. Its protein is CASSQAPGQGGDYEQYF.